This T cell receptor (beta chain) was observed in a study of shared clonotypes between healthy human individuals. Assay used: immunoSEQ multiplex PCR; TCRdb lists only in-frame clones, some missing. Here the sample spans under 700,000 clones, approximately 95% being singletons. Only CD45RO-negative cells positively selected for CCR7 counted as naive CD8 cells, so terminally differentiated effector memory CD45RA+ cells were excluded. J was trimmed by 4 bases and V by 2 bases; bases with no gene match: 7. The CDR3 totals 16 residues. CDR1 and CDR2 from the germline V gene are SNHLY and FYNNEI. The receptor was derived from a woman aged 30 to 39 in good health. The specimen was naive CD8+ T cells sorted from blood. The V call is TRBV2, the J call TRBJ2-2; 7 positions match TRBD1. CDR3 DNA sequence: TGTGCCAGCAGTGAATATATAGGACAGGCCACCGGGGAGCTGTTTTTT. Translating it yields CASSEYIGQATGELFF.